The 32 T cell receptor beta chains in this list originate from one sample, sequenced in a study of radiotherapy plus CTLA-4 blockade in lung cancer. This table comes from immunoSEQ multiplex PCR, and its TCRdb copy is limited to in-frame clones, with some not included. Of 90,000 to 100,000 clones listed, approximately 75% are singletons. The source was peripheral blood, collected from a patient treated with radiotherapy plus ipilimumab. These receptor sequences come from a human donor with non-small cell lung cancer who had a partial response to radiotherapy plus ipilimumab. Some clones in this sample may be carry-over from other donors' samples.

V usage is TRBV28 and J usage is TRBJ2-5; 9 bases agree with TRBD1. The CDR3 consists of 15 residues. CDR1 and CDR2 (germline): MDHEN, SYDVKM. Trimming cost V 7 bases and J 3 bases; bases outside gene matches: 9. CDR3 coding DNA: TGTGCCAGCACGGATCCCGGGACAGGGAAAGAGACCCAGTACTTC. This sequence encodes CASTDPGTGKETQYF. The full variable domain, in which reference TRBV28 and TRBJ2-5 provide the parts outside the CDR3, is DVKVTQSSRYLVKRTGEKVFLECVQDMDHENMFWYRQDPGLGLRLIYFSYDVKMKEKGDIPEGYSVSREKKERFSLILESASTNQTSMYLCASTDPGTGKETQYFGPGTRLLVL.

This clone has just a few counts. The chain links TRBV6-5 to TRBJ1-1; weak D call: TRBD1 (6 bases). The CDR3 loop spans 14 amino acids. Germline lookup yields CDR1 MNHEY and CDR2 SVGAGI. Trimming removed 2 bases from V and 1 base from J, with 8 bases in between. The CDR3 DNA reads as TGTGCCAGCAGTTACGACAGGCAGAACACTGAAGCTTTCTTT. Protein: CASSYDRQNTEAFF.

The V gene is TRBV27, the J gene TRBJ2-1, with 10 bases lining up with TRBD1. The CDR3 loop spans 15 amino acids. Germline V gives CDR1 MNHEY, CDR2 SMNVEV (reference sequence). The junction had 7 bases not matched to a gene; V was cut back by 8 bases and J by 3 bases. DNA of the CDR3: TGTGCCAGCGGCACCCGGGACAGGGGCTACAATGAGCAGTTCTTC. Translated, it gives CASGTRDRGYNEQFF.

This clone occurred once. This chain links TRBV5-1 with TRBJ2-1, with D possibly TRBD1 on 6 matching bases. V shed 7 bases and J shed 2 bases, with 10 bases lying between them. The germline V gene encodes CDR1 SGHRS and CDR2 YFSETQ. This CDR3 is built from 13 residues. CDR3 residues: CASGRDTYNEQFF. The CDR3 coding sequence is TGCGCCAGCGGTCGGGACACCTACAATGAGCAGTTCTTC.

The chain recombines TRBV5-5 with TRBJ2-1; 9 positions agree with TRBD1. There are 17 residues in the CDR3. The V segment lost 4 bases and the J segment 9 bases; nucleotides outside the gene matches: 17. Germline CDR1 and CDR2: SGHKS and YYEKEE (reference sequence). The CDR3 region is CASSKDTGGGKTSEQFF. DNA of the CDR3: TGTGCCAGCAGCAAAGATACAGGGGGCGGCAAAACCAGTGAGCAGTTCTTC.

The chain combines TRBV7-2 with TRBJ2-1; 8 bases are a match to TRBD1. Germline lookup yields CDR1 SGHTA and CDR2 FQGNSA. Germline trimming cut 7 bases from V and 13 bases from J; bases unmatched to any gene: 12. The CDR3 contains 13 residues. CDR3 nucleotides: TGTGCCAGCACCGGGACAGGCAGGGAGGAACAGTTCTTC. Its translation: CASTGTGREEQFF.

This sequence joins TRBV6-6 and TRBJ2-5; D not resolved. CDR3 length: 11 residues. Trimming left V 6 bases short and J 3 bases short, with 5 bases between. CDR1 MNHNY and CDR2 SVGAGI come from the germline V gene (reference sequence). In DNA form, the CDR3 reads TGTGCCAGCAGGCGAGAAGAGACCCAGTACTTC. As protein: CASRREETQYF.

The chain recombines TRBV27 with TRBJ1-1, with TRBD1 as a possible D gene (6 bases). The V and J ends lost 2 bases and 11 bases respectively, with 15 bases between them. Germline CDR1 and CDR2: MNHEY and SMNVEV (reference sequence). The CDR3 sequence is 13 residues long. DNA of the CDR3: TGTGCCAGCAGTTTAATAGGACAGAGTGAGGCTTTCTTT. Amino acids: CASSLIGQSEAFF.

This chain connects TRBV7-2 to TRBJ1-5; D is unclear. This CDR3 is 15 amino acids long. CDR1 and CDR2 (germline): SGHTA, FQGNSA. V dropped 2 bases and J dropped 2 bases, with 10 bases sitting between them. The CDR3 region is CASSLSSAGNQPQHF. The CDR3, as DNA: TGTGCCAGCAGCTTATCGTCGGCGGGCAATCAGCCCCAGCATTTT.

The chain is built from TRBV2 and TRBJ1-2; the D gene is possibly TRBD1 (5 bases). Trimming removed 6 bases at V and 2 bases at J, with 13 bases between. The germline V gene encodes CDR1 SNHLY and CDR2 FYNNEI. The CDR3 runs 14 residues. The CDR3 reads CASRDQGGNYGYTF. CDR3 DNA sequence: TGTGCCAGCAGGGACCAGGGTGGGAACTATGGCTACACCTTC.

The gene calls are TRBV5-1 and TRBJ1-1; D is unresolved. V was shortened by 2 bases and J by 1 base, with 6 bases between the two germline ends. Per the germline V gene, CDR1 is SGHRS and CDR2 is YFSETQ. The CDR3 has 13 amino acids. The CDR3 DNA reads TGCGCCAGCAGCTTTGAGTCGAACACTGAAGCTTTCTTT. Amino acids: CASSFESNTEAFF.

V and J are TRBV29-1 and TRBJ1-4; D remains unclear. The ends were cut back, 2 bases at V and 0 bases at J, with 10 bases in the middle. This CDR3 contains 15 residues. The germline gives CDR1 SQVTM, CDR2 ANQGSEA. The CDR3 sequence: CSVESAEATNEKLFF. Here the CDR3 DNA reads TGCAGCGTTGAATCTGCGGAAGCAACTAATGAAAAACTGTTTTTT.

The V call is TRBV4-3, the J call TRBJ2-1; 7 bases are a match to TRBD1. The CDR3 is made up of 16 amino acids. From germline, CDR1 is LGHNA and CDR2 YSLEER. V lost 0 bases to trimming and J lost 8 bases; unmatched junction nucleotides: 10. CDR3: CASSQDLGDRVDEQFF. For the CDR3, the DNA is TGCGCCAGCAGCCAAGATCTCGGCGACAGGGTGGATGAGCAGTTCTTC.

The CDR3 sequence is CASSQDLETGTGELFF. The CDR3 region has the DNA TGCGCCAGCAGCCAAGATCTCGAGACAGGGACCGGGGAGCTGTTTTTT. J is TRBJ2-2 and V is TRBV4-3, with 7 nucleotides matching TRBD1. In germline, CDR1 is LGHNA, CDR2 YSLEER. V was clipped by 0 bases and J by 5 bases; unmatched bases: 6. The CDR3 covers 16 residues.

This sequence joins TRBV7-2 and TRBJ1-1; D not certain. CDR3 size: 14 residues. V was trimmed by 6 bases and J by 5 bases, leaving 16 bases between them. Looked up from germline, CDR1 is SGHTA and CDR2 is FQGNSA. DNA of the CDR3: TGTGCCAGCAGAGCAGTCGTCGGGGAGACTGAAGCTTTCTTT. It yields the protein CASRAVVGETEAFF.

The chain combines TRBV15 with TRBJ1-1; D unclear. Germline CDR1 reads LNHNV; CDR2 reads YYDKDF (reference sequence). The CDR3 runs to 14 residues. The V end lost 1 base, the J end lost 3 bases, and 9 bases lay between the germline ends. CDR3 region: CATSRGATDTEAFF. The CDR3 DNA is TGTGCCACCAGCAGAGGGGCTACGGACACTGAAGCTTTCTTT. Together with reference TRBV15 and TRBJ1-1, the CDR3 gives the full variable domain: DAMVIQNPRYQVTQFGKPVTLSCSQTLNHNVMYWYQQKSSQAPKLLFHYYDKDFNNEADTPDNFQSRRPNTSFCFLDIRSPGLGDTAMYLCATSRGATDTEAFFGQGTRLTVV.

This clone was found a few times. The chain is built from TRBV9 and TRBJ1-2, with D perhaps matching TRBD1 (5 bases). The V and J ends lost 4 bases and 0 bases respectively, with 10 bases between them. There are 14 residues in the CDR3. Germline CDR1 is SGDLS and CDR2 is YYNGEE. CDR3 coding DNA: TGTGCCAGCAGCCGTACAGGAGCTAACTATGGCTACACCTTC. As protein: CASSRTGANYGYTF.

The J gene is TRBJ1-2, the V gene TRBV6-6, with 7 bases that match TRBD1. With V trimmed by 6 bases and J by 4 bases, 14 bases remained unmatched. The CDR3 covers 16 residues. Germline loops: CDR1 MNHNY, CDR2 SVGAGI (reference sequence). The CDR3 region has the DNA TGTGCCAGCAGCCTACAGGGGACCGCCGACCTCTATGGCTACACCTTC. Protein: CASSLQGTADLYGYTF.

CDR3 sequence (DNA): TGCGCCAGCAGCTGGGGTGCGGGGGCGAACACCGGGGAGCTGTTTTTT. This sequence encodes CASSWGAGANTGELFF. V gene TRBV5-1 combines with J gene TRBJ2-2; 7 bases are shared with TRBD2. Looked up from germline, CDR1 is SGHRS and CDR2 is YFSETQ. Trimming at V came to 3 bases and at J to 0 bases, leaving 5 bases not matched to a gene. The CDR3 totals 16 residues.

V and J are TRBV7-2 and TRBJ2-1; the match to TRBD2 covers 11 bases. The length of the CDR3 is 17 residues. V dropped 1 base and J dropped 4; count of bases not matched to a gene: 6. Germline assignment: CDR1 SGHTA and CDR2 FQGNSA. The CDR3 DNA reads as TGTGCCAGCAGCTTAGTACAGGGACTAGCGGAGTACAATGAGCAGTTCTTC. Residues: CASSLVQGLAEYNEQFF.

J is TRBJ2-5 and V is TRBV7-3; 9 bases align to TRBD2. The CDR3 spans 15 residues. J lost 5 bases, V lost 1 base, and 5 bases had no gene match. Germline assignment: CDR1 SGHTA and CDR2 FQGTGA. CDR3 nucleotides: TGTGCCAGCAGCTTAAGCGGGGGGGCCGTGGAGACCCAGTACTTC. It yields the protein CASSLSGGAVETQYF. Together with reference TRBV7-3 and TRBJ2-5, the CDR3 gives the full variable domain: GAGVSQTPSNKVTEKGKYVELRCDPISGHTALYWYRQSLGQGPEFLIYFQGTGAADDSGLPNDRFFAVRPEGSVSTLKIQRTERGDSAVYLCASSLSGGAVETQYFGPGTRLLVL.

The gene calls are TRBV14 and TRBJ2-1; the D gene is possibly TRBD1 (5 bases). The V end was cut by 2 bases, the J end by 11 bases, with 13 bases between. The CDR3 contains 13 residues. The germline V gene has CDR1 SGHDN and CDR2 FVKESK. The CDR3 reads CASSQQTGTKQFF. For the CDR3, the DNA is TGTGCCAGCAGCCAACAAACAGGCACTAAGCAGTTCTTC.

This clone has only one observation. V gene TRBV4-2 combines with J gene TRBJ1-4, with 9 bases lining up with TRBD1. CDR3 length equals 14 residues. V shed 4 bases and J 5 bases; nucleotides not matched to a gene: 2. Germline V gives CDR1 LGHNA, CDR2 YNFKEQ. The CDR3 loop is CASSPGTGNEKLFF. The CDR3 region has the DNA TGTGCCAGCAGCCCCGGGACAGGGAATGAAAAACTGTTTTTT.

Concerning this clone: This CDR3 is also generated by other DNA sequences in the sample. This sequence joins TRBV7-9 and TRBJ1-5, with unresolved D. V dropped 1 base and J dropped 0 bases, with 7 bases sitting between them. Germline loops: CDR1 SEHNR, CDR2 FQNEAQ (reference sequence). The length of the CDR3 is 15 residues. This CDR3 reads CASSLGGYSNQPQHF. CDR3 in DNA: TGTGCCAGCAGCTTAGGAGGTTATAGCAATCAGCCCCAGCATTTT.

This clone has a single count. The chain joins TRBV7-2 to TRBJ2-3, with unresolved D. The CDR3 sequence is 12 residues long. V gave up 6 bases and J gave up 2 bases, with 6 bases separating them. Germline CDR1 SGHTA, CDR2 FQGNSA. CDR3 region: CASSPYTDTQYF. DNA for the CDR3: TGTGCCAGCAGTCCTTACACAGATACGCAGTATTTT.

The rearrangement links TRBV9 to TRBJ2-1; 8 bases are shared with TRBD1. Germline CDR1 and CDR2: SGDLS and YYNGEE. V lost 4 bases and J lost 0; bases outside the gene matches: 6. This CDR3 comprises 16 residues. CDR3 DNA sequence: TGTGCCAGCAGCTCCCGGACAGGGAGCTCCTACAATGAGCAGTTCTTC. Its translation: CASSSRTGSSYNEQFF.

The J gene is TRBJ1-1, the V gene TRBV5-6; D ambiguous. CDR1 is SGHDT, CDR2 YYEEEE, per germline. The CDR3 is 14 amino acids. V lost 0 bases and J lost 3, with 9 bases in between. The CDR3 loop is CASSLGKRYTEAFF. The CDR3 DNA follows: TGTGCCAGCAGCTTGGGAAAGCGGTACACTGAAGCTTTCTTT. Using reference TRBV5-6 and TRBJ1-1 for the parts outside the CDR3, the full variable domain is DAGVTQSPTHLIKTRGQQVTLRCSPKSGHDTVSWYQQALGQGPQFIFQYYEEEERQRGNFPDRFSGHQFPNYSSELNVNALLLGDSALYLCASSLGKRYTEAFFGQGTRLTVV.

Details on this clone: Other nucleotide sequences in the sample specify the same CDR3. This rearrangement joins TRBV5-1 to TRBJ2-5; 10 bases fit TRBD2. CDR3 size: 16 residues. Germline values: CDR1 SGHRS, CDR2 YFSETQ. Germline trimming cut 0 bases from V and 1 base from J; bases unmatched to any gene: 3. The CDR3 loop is CASSLGPSGGQETQYF. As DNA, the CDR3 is TGCGCCAGCAGCTTGGGTCCTAGCGGGGGCCAAGAGACCCAGTACTTC.

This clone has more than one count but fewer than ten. In nucleotides, the CDR3 is TGTGCCAGCAGGGGGGGGGCCACTGAAGCTTTCTTT. This encodes CASRGGATEAFF. The rearrangement uses TRBV28 and TRBJ1-1; perhaps TRBD1 as D (6 bases). The germline V gene encodes CDR1 MDHEN and CDR2 SYDVKM. Trimming stripped 6 bases from V and 4 bases from J, with 9 bases between. CDR3 size: 12 residues.

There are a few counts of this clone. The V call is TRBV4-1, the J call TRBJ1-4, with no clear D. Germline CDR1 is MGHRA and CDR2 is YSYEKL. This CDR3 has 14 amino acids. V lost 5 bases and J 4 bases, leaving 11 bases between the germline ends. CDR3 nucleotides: TGCGCCAGCAGCTTTCGGGGAGTTAATGAAAAACTGTTTTTT. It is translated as CASSFRGVNEKLFF.

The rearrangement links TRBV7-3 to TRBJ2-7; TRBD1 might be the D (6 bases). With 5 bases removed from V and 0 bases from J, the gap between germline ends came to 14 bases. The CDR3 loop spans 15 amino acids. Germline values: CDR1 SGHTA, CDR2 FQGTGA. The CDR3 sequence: CASSVRGGSSYEQYF. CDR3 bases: TGTGCCAGCAGCGTCAGGGGTGGGAGCTCCTACGAGCAGTACTTC.

The CDR3 is CASSRIPGLSSEQFF. The CDR3, as DNA: TGTGCCAGCAGTCGCATACCGGGTCTGAGCAGTGAGCAGTTCTTC. The gene calls are TRBV6-5 and TRBJ2-1, with no clear D. V was clipped by 5 bases and J by 9 bases, with 20 bases between them. The germline V gene has CDR1 MNHEY and CDR2 SVGAGI. The CDR3 runs 15 residues.